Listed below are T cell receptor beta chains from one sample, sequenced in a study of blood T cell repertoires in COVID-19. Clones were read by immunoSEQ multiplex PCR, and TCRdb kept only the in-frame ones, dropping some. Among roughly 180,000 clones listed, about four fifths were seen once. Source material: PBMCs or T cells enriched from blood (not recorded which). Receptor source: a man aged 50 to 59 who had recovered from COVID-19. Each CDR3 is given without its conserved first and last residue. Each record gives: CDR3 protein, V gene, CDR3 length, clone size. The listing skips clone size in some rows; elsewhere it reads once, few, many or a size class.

CDR3aa: ASSLDRGRSEQF
v_gene: TRBV7-9
len: 12
abundance: NA

CDR3aa: ASSPPSQGKYEQY
v_gene: TRBV18
len: 13
abundance: once

CDR3aa: ASSQDPGSTDTQY
v_gene: TRBV3-1/TRBV3-2
len: 13
abundance: NA

CDR3aa: ASRPGREETEAF
v_gene: TRBV19
len: 12
abundance: NA

CDR3aa: AISERGLGTDTQY
v_gene: TRBV10-3
len: 13
abundance: NA

CDR3aa: ASSWTGMYTGELF
v_gene: TRBV27
len: 13
abundance: NA

CDR3aa: ASSLDFLVTEAF
v_gene: TRBV5-1
len: 12
abundance: NA

CDR3aa: ASHGQGGANTEAF
v_gene: TRBV2
len: 13
abundance: NA

CDR3aa: ASSVRGPTDTQY
v_gene: TRBV5-4
len: 12
abundance: NA

CDR3aa: SAGDRVTLKETQY
v_gene: TRBV20-1
len: 13
abundance: NA

CDR3aa: ASSRFVGWGESEPQH
v_gene: TRBV5-6
len: 15
abundance: NA

CDR3aa: ASSKLNDNRYGYT
v_gene: TRBV21-1
len: 13
abundance: NA

CDR3aa: SVRGASGSAVYEQY
v_gene: TRBV29-1
len: 14
abundance: NA

CDR3aa: AWSRPGRTLERGGFPDTQY
v_gene: TRBV30
len: 19
abundance: NA

CDR3aa: ASSLDLGQGQPQH
v_gene: TRBV5-1
len: 13
abundance: NA

CDR3aa: ASGQGLGTQY
v_gene: TRBV19
len: 10
abundance: NA

CDR3aa: AWRDRAISYEQY
v_gene: TRBV30
len: 12
abundance: NA

CDR3aa: ASTLRSTGRSPLH
v_gene: TRBV6-5
len: 13
abundance: NA

CDR3aa: ASSQDFLGAGGTDTQY
v_gene: TRBV3-1/TRBV3-2
len: 16
abundance: NA

CDR3aa: ASGSSSGSPRETQY
v_gene: TRBV27
len: 14
abundance: NA

CDR3aa: ASKRERWVVNEQF
v_gene: TRBV28
len: 13
abundance: once

CDR3aa: ASSRSPGGAF
v_gene: TRBV7-9
len: 10
abundance: NA

CDR3aa: ASSMQGNQPQH
v_gene: TRBV19
len: 11
abundance: NA

CDR3aa: ASSTQNATGRGSPLH
v_gene: TRBV21-1
len: 15
abundance: NA

CDR3aa: ASSFNRVDGYT
v_gene: TRBV12-3/TRBV12-4
len: 11
abundance: once

CDR3aa: ASNTVSQPQH
v_gene: TRBV12-3/TRBV12-4
len: 10
abundance: NA

CDR3aa: ATSDNRASNTEAF
v_gene: TRBV24-1
len: 13
abundance: few

CDR3aa: ASSLAGRGGSTDTQY
v_gene: TRBV9
len: 15
abundance: NA

CDR3aa: ASSLGGQRGNTGELF
v_gene: TRBV11-3
len: 15
abundance: NA

CDR3aa: ASSIFSSYEQY
v_gene: TRBV18
len: 11
abundance: NA

CDR3aa: ASSLGAQETQY
v_gene: TRBV7-2
len: 11
abundance: NA